A single sample gave rise to the 10 T cell receptor beta chains below, sequenced in a study of cytomegalovirus exposure and HLA in healthy donors. Both 60 Vbeta primers and 13 Jbeta primers went into the PCR. Libraries were prepared by immunoSEQ multiplex PCR; TCRdb keeps only in-frame clonotypes and omits some of them. The table includes approximately 150,000 clones, over 80% detected once. Sequences were obtained from PBMCs. The source is a woman aged 25 to 45 in good health and CMV-seronegative.

J is TRBJ2-7 and V is TRBV5-1; the D gene is possibly TRBD1 (5 bases). CDR1 is SGHRS and CDR2 is YFSETQ in the germline V gene. The CDR3 runs to 15 residues. V was clipped by 4 bases and J by 6 bases, with 20 bases between them. CDR3 bases: TGCGCCAGCAGCCCTACAGGAGTCAGTCGCTCCGAGCAGTACTTC. Translating gives CASSPTGVSRSEQYF.

The rearrangement uses TRBV5-1 and TRBJ2-1, with 10 bases that match TRBD2. Per the germline V gene, CDR1 is SGHRS and CDR2 is YFSETQ. The CDR3 runs 15 residues. The V segment lost 3 bases and the J segment 6 bases; nucleotides outside the gene matches: 6. CDR3 loop: CASSSRTSGSNEQFF. The CDR3 nucleotides read TGCGCCAGCAGCTCTCGGACTAGCGGAAGCAATGAGCAGTTCTTC.

The chain joins TRBV5-1 to TRBJ2-5, with 9 bases identical to TRBD2. This CDR3 is 14 amino acids long. V was clipped by 2 bases and J by 2 bases; unmatched bases: 1. The V gene's germline CDR1 is SGHRS and CDR2 YFSETQ. The CDR3 sequence: CASSFAGGQETQYF. CDR3 bases: TGCGCCAGCAGCTTCGCGGGGGGGCAAGAGACCCAGTACTTC.

The chain carries TRBV27 and TRBJ1-1; D remains unclear. The CDR3 runs to 14 residues. V was trimmed by 1 base and J by 1 base, leaving 7 bases between them. Germline assignment: CDR1 MNHEY and CDR2 SMNVEV (reference sequence). Here the CDR3 reads CASSLFRGNTEAFF. The CDR3 DNA is TGTGCCAGCAGTTTATTTCGGGGGAACACTGAAGCTTTCTTT.

V usage is TRBV29-1 and J usage is TRBJ1-2; D possibly corresponds to TRBD1 (5 bases). Between the trimmed V and J ends, which lost 4 bases and 6 bases, there was a span of 15 bases. Germline-derived CDR1 and CDR2 are SQVTM and ANQGSEA. The CDR3 is 13 residues long. The CDR3 loop is CSVGWGVRDGYTF. In DNA, the CDR3 is TGCAGCGTTGGATGGGGGGTCAGGGATGGCTACACCTTC.

This clone occurred a few times. The chain couples TRBV6-1 to TRBJ1-1; D is possibly TRBD1 (6 bases). Germline V gives CDR1 MNHNS, CDR2 SASEGT. V lost 6 bases, J lost 3 bases, and 17 bases lay in between. The CDR3 covers 15 residues. The CDR3 bases are TGTGCCAGCAGAAGAAGGGGGGGCGGAGACACTGAAGCTTTCTTT. This translates into CASRRRGGGDTEAFF.

This clone was detected a few times. The gene calls are TRBV5-1 and TRBJ1-4; maybe TRBD1 (5 bases). CDR3 length: 16 residues. Germline V gene sequence: CDR1 SGHRS, CDR2 YFSETQ. The V gene lost 2 bases and the J gene lost 3 bases, with 14 bases spanning the gap. The CDR3 coding sequence is TGCGCCAGCAGCTTAGGTTCAGCGGGGGCTAATGAAAAACTGTTTTTT. Translation gives CASSLGSAGANEKLFF. The variable domain in full, with the rest retrieved from reference TRBV5-1 and TRBJ1-4, is KAGVTQTPRYLIKTRGQQVTLSCSPISGHRSVSWYQQTPGQGLQFLFEYFSETQRNKGNFPGRFSGRQFSNSRSEMNVSTLELGDSALYLCASSLGSAGANEKLFFGSGTQLSVL.

The chain recombines TRBV19 with TRBJ2-2; 7 bases agree with TRBD1. Trimming at V came to 4 bases and at J to 4 bases, leaving 9 bases not matched to a gene. The length of the CDR3 is 16 residues. Per the germline V gene, CDR1 is LNHDA and CDR2 is SQIVND (reference sequence). The CDR3 region has the DNA TGTGCCAGTAGTACCCCACCGACAGGGCCCACCGGGGAGCTGTTTTTT. Its protein is CASSTPPTGPTGELFF.

The J gene is TRBJ2-3, the V gene TRBV5-6; 11 nucleotides agree with TRBD2. CDR3 length: 16 residues. V dropped 4 bases and J dropped 5; count of bases not matched to a gene: 9. Germline loops: CDR1 SGHDT, CDR2 YYEEEE. The CDR3 loop is CASSIGTSGRGDTQYF. DNA of the CDR3: TGTGCCAGCAGCATCGGGACTAGCGGTAGGGGAGATACGCAGTATTTT.

J is TRBJ2-7 and V is TRBV28; TRBD2 is a possible D gene (6 bases). Germline CDR1 is MDHEN and CDR2 is SYDVKM. The length of the CDR3 is 15 residues. Trimming took off 3 bases at V and 2 bases at J, with 14 bases between the two ends. As DNA, the CDR3 is TGTGCCAGCAGTTTGAGGCGGGAATGGACCTACGAGCAGTACTTC. This sequence encodes CASSLRREWTYEQYF. Drawing the rest from reference TRBV28 and TRBJ2-7, the complete variable domain is DVKVTQSSRYLVKRTGEKVFLECVQDMDHENMFWYRQDPGLGLRLIYFSYDVKMKEKGDIPEGYSVSREKKERFSLILESASTNQTSMYLCASSLRREWTYEQYFGPGTRLTVT.